This entry concerns a single T cell receptor (beta chain). RNA in amounts of roughly 0.5 to 1 ug was reverse transcribed with random hexamers. Each CDR3 protein is one row after TCRdb ran MiXCR on the immunoSEQ multiplex PCR reads. The sample has about 210,000 distinct CDR3 sequences, 95% seen once. CDR3 size: 14 residues. Germline V lookup: CDR1 SGHDN, CDR2 FVKESK. V lost 3 bases and J 1 base, leaving 8 bases between the germline ends. This sample was taken from a study of CD8 T cells in Susac syndrome. Sequencing input: CD4+ T cells from PBMCs. The chain carries TRBV14 and TRBJ2-3, with TRBD2 as a possible D gene (5 bases). The sequence derives from a human donor with multiple sclerosis. The CDR3 spells CASSHAGGTDTQYF. For the CDR3, the DNA is TGTGCCAGCAGCCACGCCGGGGGCACAGATACGCAGTATTTT.